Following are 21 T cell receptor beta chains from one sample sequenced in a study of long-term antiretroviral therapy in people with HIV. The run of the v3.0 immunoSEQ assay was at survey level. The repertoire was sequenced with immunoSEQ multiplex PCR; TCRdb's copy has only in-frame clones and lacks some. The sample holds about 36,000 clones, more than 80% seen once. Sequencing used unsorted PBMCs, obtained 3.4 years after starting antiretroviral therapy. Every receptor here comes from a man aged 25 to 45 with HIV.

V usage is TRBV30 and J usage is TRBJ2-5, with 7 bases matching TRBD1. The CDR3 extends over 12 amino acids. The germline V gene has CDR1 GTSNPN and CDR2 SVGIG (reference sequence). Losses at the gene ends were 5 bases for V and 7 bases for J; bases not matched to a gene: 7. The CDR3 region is CAWGQAVGTQYF. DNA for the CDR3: TGTGCCTGGGGACAGGCCGTGGGGACCCAGTACTTC. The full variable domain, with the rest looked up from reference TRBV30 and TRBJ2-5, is SQTIHQWPATLVQPVGSPLSLECTVEGTSNPNLYWYRQAAGRGLQLLFYSVGIGQISSEVPQNLSASRPQDRQFILSSKKLLLSDSGFYLCAWGQAVGTQYFGPGTRLLVL.

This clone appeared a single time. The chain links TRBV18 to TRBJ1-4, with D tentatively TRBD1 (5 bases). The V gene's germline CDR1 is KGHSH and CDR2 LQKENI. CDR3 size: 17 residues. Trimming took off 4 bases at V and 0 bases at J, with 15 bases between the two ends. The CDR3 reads CASSLYRRGTTNEKLFF. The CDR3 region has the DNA TGTGCCAGCTCACTCTACCGGCGGGGCACAACTAATGAAAAACTGTTTTTT.

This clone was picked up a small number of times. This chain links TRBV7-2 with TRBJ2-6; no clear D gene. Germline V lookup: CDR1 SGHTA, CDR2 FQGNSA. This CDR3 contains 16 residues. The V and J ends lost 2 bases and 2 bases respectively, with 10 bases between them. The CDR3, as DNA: TGTGCCAGCAGCTTATCCAGTGCTGCTGGGGCCAACGTCCTGACTTTC. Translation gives CASSLSSAAGANVLTF.

The DNA of the CDR3 is TGTGCCAGCAGTTACACACGACAGGGATCCGAGCAGTACTTC. Protein: CASSYTRQGSEQYF. The genes are TRBV6-6 and TRBJ2-7; the match to TRBD1 covers 7 bases. After removal of 2 bases from V and 6 bases from J, the junction contained 7 bases not matched to a gene. Germline loops: CDR1 MNHNY, CDR2 SVGAGI (reference sequence). CDR3 length equals 14 residues.

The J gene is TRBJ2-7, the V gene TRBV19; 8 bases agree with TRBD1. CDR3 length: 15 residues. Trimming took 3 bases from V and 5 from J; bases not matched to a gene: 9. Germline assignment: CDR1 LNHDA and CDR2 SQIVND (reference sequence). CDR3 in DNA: TGTGCCAGTAGTATTTTCGGACAGGGCCGGGACGAGCAGTACTTC. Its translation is CASSIFGQGRDEQYF.

CDR3 residues: CASSLTALNNEQFF. Here the CDR3 DNA reads TGTGCCAGCAGCCTAACCGCACTAAACAATGAGCAGTTCTTC. The V call is TRBV11-2, the J call TRBJ2-1; D not resolved. This CDR3 is built from 14 residues. Germline V lookup: CDR1 SGHAT, CDR2 FQNNGV. V lost 5 bases, J lost 5 bases, and 13 bases lay in between.

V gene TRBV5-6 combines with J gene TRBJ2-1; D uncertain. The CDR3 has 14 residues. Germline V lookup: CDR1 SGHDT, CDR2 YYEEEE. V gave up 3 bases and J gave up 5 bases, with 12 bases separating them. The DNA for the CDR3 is TGTGCCAGCAGCTATGGGCTAGGCAACAATGAGCAGTTCTTC. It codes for CASSYGLGNNEQFF.

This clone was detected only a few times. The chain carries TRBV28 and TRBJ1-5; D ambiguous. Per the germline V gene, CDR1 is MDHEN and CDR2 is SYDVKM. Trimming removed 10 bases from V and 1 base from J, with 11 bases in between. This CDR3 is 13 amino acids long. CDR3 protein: CATYFGSNQPQHF. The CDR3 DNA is TGTGCCACATACTTTGGGAGCAATCAGCCCCAGCATTTT.

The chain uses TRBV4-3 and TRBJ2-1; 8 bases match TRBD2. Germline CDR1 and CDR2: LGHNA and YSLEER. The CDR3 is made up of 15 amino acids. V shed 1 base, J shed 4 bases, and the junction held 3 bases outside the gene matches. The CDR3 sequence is CASSQVSGAYNEQFF. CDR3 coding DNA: TGCGCCAGCAGCCAAGTTAGCGGGGCATACAATGAGCAGTTCTTC.

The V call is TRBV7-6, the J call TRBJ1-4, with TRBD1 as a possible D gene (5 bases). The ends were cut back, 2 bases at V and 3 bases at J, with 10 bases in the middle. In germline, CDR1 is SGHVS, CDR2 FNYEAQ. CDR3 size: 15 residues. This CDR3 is CASSLQGGPNEKLFF. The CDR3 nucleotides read TGTGCCAGCAGCTTACAGGGAGGGCCTAATGAAAAACTGTTTTTT.

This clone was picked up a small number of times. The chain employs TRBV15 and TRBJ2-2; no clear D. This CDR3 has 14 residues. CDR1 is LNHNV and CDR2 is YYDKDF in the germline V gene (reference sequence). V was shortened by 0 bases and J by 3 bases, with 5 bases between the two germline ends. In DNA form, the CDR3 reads TGTGCCACCAGCAGAGAACCGTACACCGGGGAGCTGTTTTTT. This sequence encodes CATSREPYTGELFF.

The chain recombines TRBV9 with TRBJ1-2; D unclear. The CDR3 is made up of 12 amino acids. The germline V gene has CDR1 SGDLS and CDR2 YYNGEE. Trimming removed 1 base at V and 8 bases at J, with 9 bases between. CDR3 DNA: TGTGCCAGCAGCGTATACGAGGGAGGCTACACCTTC. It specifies CASSVYEGGYTF.

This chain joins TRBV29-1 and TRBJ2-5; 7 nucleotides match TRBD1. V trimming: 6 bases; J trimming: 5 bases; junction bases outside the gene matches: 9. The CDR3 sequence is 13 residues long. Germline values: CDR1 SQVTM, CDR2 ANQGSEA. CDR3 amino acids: CSVRPDREETQYF. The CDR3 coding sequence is TGCAGCGTCCGACCTGACAGGGAGGAGACCCAGTACTTC.

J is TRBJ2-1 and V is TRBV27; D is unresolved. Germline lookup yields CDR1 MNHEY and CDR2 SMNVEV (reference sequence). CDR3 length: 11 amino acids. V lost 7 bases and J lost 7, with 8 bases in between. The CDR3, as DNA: TGTGCCAGCACTAGTACTAATGAGCAGTTCTTC. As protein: CASTSTNEQFF.

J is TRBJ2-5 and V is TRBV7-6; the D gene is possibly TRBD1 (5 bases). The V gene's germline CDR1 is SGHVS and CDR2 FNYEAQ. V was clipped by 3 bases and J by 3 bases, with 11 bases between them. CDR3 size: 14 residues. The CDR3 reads CASSLGRVEETQYF. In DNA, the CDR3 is TGTGCCAGCAGCTTGGGCAGGGTAGAAGAGACCCAGTACTTC. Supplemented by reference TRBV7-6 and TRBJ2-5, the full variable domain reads GAGVSQSPRYKVTKRGQDVALRCDPISGHVSLYWYRQALGQGPEFLTYFNYEAQQDKSGLPNDRFSAERPEGSISTLTIQRTEQRDSAMYRCASSLGRVEETQYFGPGTRLLVL.

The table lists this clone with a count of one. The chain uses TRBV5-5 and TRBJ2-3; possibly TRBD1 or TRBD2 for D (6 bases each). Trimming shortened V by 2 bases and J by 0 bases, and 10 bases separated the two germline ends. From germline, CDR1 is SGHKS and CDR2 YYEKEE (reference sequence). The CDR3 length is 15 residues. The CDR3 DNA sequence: TGTGCCAGCAGCTTTTCGGGGGCTAGCACAGATACGCAGTATTTT. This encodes CASSFSGASTDTQYF. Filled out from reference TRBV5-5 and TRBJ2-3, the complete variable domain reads DAGVTQSPTHLIKTRGQQVTLRCSPISGHKSVSWYQQVLGQGPQFIFQYYEKEERGRGNFPDRFSARQFPNYSSELNVNALLLGDSALYLCASSFSGASTDTQYFGPGTRLTVL.

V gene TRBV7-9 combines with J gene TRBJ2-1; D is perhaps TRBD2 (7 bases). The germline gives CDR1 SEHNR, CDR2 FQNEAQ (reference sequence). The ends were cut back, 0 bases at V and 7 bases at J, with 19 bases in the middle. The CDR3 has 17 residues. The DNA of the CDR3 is TGTGCCAGCAGCTTAGCCGGTCTTCGGGGGGCAGGAAATGAGCAGTTCTTC. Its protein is CASSLAGLRGAGNEQFF.

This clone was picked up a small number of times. In nucleotides, the CDR3 is TGTGCCAGCAGCTTAGACTTCGGGGGTGAGCAGTTCTTC. Translating gives CASSLDFGGEQFF. The V and J genes are TRBV7-9 and TRBJ2-1; TRBD2 is a possible D gene (6 bases). V lost 1 base and J 9 bases, leaving 10 bases between the germline ends. The germline gives CDR1 SEHNR, CDR2 FQNEAQ (reference sequence). The CDR3 is 13 residues long.

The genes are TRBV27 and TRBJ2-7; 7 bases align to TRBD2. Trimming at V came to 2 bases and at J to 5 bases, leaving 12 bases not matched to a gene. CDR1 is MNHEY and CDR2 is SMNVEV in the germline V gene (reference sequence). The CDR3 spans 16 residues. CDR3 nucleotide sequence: TGTGCCAGCAGTTTACGGTTTTTACGGGGAGGGGACGAGCAGTACTTC. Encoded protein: CASSLRFLRGGDEQYF.

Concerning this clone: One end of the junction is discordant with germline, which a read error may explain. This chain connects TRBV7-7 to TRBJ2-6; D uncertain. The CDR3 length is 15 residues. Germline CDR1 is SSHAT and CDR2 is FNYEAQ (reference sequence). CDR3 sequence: CASSPSSSGANVLTF. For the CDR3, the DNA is TGTGCTAGCAGCCCTTCGAGCTCTGGGGCCAACGTCCTGACTTTC.

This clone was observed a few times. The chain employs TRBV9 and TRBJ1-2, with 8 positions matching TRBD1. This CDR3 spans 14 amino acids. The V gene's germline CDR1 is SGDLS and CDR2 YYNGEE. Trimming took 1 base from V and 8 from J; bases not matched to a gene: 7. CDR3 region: CASSVQGANEGYTF. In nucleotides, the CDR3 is TGTGCCAGCAGCGTACAGGGGGCTAACGAAGGCTACACCTTC.